The table lists the clone carrying this T cell receptor (beta chain) with a count of one. Its cognate antigen is unknown. Profiled with immunoSEQ multiplex PCR; TCRdb holds only in-frame clones, not every one. The sample has 100,000 to 150,000 clones, around 92% seen once. This sample was taken from a study of T cell responses to AZD1222 COVID-19 vaccine. Study context: Analyses pooled second doses at about 4 or about 12 weeks.

Whole-study results and caveats: Baseline seropositivity occurred in only a handful of AZD1222 recipients. Donors were chiefly white British, with a greater number of females, and clonal diversity was perhaps underestimated. Reportedly, nearly half of unique spike TCRs recognized epitopes outside B.1.351/B.1.1.7 mutations.

The sample in question was peripheral blood, obtained on day 0 of AZD1222 vaccination. This receptor was obtained from an adult in good health.

In nucleotides, the CDR3 is TGTGCCACCAGCGGGGGGATCCAAGAGACCCAGTACTTC. It specifies CATSGGIQETQYF. V is TRBV15 and J is TRBJ2-5, with a weak D call TRBD2 (6 bases). The length of the CDR3 is 13 residues. With 5 bases removed from V and 1 base from J, the gap between germline ends came to 8 bases. The germline V gene encodes CDR1 LNHNV and CDR2 YYDKDF (reference sequence).